These 30 T cell receptor beta chains share one sample of origin, sequenced in a study of T cell responses to AZD1222 COVID-19 vaccine. Measured with immunoSEQ multiplex PCR; TCRdb has only the in-frame clones, and not every one. Among 75,000 to 95,000 clones listed, roughly 81% were seen once. The sample was peripheral blood, taken on day 0 of AZD1222 vaccination. The receptor source for this set is an adult in good health.

The gene calls are TRBV2 and TRBJ2-1; TRBD1 matches 8 bases. The CDR3 has 13 amino acids. V shed 6 bases and J 10 bases; nucleotides not matched to a gene: 8. Germline V gene data show CDR1 as SNHLY and CDR2 as FYNNEI. The CDR3: CASREGTGMEQFF. In DNA form, the CDR3 reads TGTGCCAGCAGGGAGGGGACAGGCATGGAGCAGTTCTTC.

The chain links TRBV5-4 to TRBJ2-1; 9 nucleotides agree with TRBD2. Germline CDR1 reads SGHNT; CDR2 reads YYREEE (reference sequence). V was clipped by 3 bases and J by 0 bases; unmatched bases: 10. This CDR3 is built from 18 residues. CDR3 sequence reads: CASSSLAGGQSSYNEQFF. CDR3 bases: TGTGCCAGCAGCTCTCTGGCGGGGGGGCAAAGCTCCTACAATGAGCAGTTCTTC.

The CDR3 sequence is CASSTGNQPQHF. DNA of the CDR3: TGTGCCAGTAGCACAGGGAATCAGCCCCAGCATTTT. J is TRBJ1-5 and V is TRBV28; weak D call: TRBD1 (6 bases). Trimming pared 9 bases from V and 4 bases from J, leaving 10 bases between. The length of the CDR3 is 12 residues. CDR1 MDHEN and CDR2 SYDVKM come from the germline V gene.

V is TRBV6-6 and J is TRBJ2-1; 9 bases match TRBD2. The CDR3 contains 16 residues. From germline, CDR1 is MNHNY and CDR2 SVGAGI (reference sequence). V dropped 7 bases and J dropped 5; count of bases not matched to a gene: 12. As DNA, the CDR3 is TGTGCCAGCAACCAGGGCTTGAGCGGGGGGAACAATGAGCAGTTCTTC. It specifies CASNQGLSGGNNEQFF.

V is TRBV5-1 and J is TRBJ2-5; 8 bases are a match to TRBD1. With V trimmed by 2 bases and J by 1 base, 4 bases remained unmatched. This CDR3 has 15 residues. From germline, CDR1 is SGHRS and CDR2 YFSETQ. The CDR3 is CASSFLGQGQETQYF. For the CDR3, the DNA is TGCGCCAGCAGCTTTCTAGGACAGGGCCAAGAGACCCAGTACTTC.

This clone was picked up one time. This chain links TRBV5-6 with TRBJ2-3, with unresolved D. The CDR3 sequence is 16 residues long. Trimming removed 1 base from V and 2 bases from J, with 14 bases in between. Germline V CDR1 and CDR2: SGHDT, YYEEEE. The CDR3 here is CASSLSPESYTDTQYF. In DNA, the CDR3 is TGTGCCAGCAGCTTGTCCCCCGAGTCCTACACAGATACGCAGTATTTT.

The CDR3 is CASSLGRTRQRWSTDTQYF. CDR3 in DNA: TGTGCCAGCAGCCTGGGGAGGACTAGACAGCGGTGGAGCACAGATACGCAGTATTTT. The chain links TRBV7-2 to TRBJ2-3; the match to TRBD2 covers 7 bases. Trimming took 5 bases from V and 0 from J; bases not matched to a gene: 17. This CDR3 contains 19 residues. Germline V lookup: CDR1 SGHTA, CDR2 FQGNSA.

The chain carries TRBV27 and TRBJ2-7; D uncertain. Trimming pared 5 bases from V and 4 bases from J, leaving 12 bases between. CDR1 is MNHEY and CDR2 is SMNVEV in the germline V gene (reference sequence). The CDR3 length is 13 residues. The CDR3 reads CASSARLGYEQYF. CDR3 coding DNA: TGTGCCAGCAGTGCCCGACTTGGTTACGAGCAGTACTTC.

In this sample, this clone turned up a few times. This chain uses TRBV5-1 with TRBJ1-4; D may be TRBD1 (6 bases). Germline values: CDR1 SGHRS, CDR2 YFSETQ. V dropped 4 bases and J dropped 12 bases, with 22 bases sitting between them. The CDR3 is made up of 15 amino acids. This chain's CDR3 is CASSPTDRSVGELFF. CDR3 nucleotides: TGCGCCAGCAGCCCCACCGACAGGTCGGTGGGTGAACTGTTTTTT.

The rearrangement joins TRBV6-2 or TRBV6-3 to TRBJ2-3; TRBD2 might be the D (6 bases). From germline, CDR1 is MNHEY and CDR2 SVGEGT. The V end was cut by 2 bases, the J end by 6 bases, with 18 bases between. This CDR3 has 16 amino acids. DNA of the CDR3: TGTGCCAGCAGTTACGGGACTCCACCGGGCGGGGATACGCAGTATTTT. Residues: CASSYGTPPGGDTQYF.

The genes are TRBV19 and TRBJ2-7; D is uncertain. Germline assignment: CDR1 LNHDA and CDR2 SQIVND (reference sequence). V lost 3 bases, J lost 4 bases, and 10 bases lay in between. The CDR3 is made up of 13 amino acids. The chain's CDR3 is CASSITTLYEQYF. CDR3 DNA: TGTGCCAGTAGTATTACGACACTATACGAGCAGTACTTC.

The V call is TRBV14, the J call TRBJ1-3; the D gene is possibly TRBD1 (5 bases). The V end lost 2 bases, the J end lost 1 base, and 6 bases lay between the germline ends. This CDR3 spans 14 amino acids. CDR1 is SGHDN, CDR2 FVKESK, per germline. CDR3 sequence reads: CASSQSGSGNTIYF. The CDR3 nucleotides read TGTGCCAGCAGCCAATCAGGGTCTGGAAACACCATATATTTT.

The CDR3 loop is CASSYTGWETQYF. CDR3 nucleotide sequence: TGTGCCAGCAGTTACACTGGGTGGGAGACCCAGTACTTC. The chain carries TRBV6-5 and TRBJ2-5; no clear D. From germline, CDR1 is MNHEY and CDR2 SVGAGI. There are 13 residues in the CDR3. Trimming took 2 bases from V and 5 from J, leaving 9 bases between them.

The CDR3 loop reads CASSPGPSGNTIYF. CDR3 sequence (DNA): TGCGCCAGCAGCCCGGGCCCGTCGGGAAACACCATATATTTT. The chain recombines TRBV4-1 with TRBJ1-3, with no clear D. The CDR3 sequence is 14 residues long. Germline V gene data show CDR1 as MGHRA and CDR2 as YSYEKL. The V end was cut by 4 bases, the J end by 4 bases, with 11 bases between.

This chain uses TRBV11-2 with TRBJ1-2; D ambiguous. The CDR3 loop spans 12 amino acids. The germline V gene encodes CDR1 SGHAT and CDR2 FQNNGV. Between the trimmed V and J ends, which lost 3 bases and 4 bases, there was a span of 6 bases. The CDR3 reads CASSFDSYGYTF. DNA of the CDR3: TGTGCCAGCAGCTTTGATTCCTATGGCTACACCTTC.

CDR3 in amino acids: CASSLGGSSYNEQFF. The DNA for the CDR3 is TGTGCCAGCAGCTTAGGTGGGAGCTCCTACAATGAGCAGTTCTTC. The chain joins TRBV5-5 to TRBJ2-1, with D maybe TRBD2 (5 bases). Per germline, CDR1 SGHKS and CDR2 YYEKEE (reference sequence). Deletions cut 2 bases from V and 0 bases from J, with 9 bases between. The CDR3 spans 15 residues. The full variable domain, completed using reference TRBV5-5 and TRBJ2-1, is DAGVTQSPTHLIKTRGQQVTLRCSPISGHKSVSWYQQVLGQGPQFIFQYYEKEERGRGNFPDRFSARQFPNYSSELNVNALLLGDSALYLCASSLGGSSYNEQFFGPGTRLTVL.

The chain carries TRBV19 and TRBJ1-5; D may be TRBD1 (5 bases). Trimming stripped 6 bases from V and 5 bases from J, with 17 bases between. This CDR3 has 15 amino acids. The germline V gene encodes CDR1 LNHDA and CDR2 SQIVND (reference sequence). The CDR3 nucleotides read TGTGCCAGTAGCCCACATGGGGCAGGAGATCAGCCCCAGCATTTT. This encodes CASSPHGAGDQPQHF. The variable domain in full, with the rest retrieved from reference TRBV19 and TRBJ1-5, is DGGITQSPKYLFRKEGQNVTLSCEQNLNHDAMYWYRQDPGQGLRLIYYSQIVNDFQKGDIAEGYSVSREKKESFPLTVTSAQKNPTAFYLCASSPHGAGDQPQHFGDGTRLSIL.

V and J are TRBV11-3 and TRBJ2-3; 7 bases fit TRBD2. The germline V gene has CDR1 SGHNT and CDR2 YENEEA. V dropped 4 bases and J dropped 5; count of bases not matched to a gene: 12. The CDR3 length is 16 residues. In DNA form, the CDR3 reads TGTGCCAGCAGCTACGGGGGGACGGGGACGGGAGATACGCAGTATTTT. It specifies CASSYGGTGTGDTQYF.

This chain connects TRBV7-3 to TRBJ2-3; D perhaps matches TRBD1 (6 bases). This CDR3 contains 13 residues. V was pared by 3 bases and J by 10 bases, with 14 bases between. CDR1 is SGHTA, CDR2 FQGTGA, per germline. The CDR3 DNA reads as TGTGCCAGCAGCTTTCAGGGACAAAGGGCGCAGTATTTT. Translating gives CASSFQGQRAQYF.

This clone was seen a few times. The chain recombines TRBV4-1 with TRBJ2-3; D is perhaps TRBD2 (6 bases). Trimming shortened V by 5 bases and J by 2 bases, and 17 bases separated the two germline ends. Germline V gene data show CDR1 as MGHRA and CDR2 as YSYEKL. CDR3 length: 16 residues. The CDR3 DNA sequence: TGCGCCAGCAGCAAGGAGGGGCCGGGAATCACAGATACGCAGTATTTT. Amino acids: CASSKEGPGITDTQYF.

The rearrangement uses TRBV7-8 and TRBJ2-3; 7 nucleotides align to TRBD2. Per germline, CDR1 SGHVS and CDR2 FQNEAQ. The ends lost 5 bases at V and 4 bases at J; junction bases unmatched: 6. The CDR3 length is 14 residues. The chain's CDR3 is CASSPLGGADTQYF. Written as DNA, the CDR3 is TGTGCCAGCAGCCCTTTGGGGGGGGCAGATACGCAGTATTTT. The full variable domain, in which reference TRBV7-8 and TRBJ2-3 provide the parts outside the CDR3, is GAGVSQSPRYKVAKRGQDVALRCDPISGHVSLFWYQQALGQGPEFLTYFQNEAQLDKSGLPSDRFFAERPEGSVSTLKIQRTQQEDSAVYLCASSPLGGADTQYFGPGTRLTVL.

This clone occurred once. This rearrangement joins TRBV28 to TRBJ2-7, with D possibly matching TRBD2 (6 bases). Germline CDR1 reads MDHEN; CDR2 reads SYDVKM. The CDR3 is 14 residues long. The ends were cut back, 3 bases at V and 2 bases at J, with 11 bases in the middle. The CDR3 here is CASSFGGSPYEQYF. CDR3 coding DNA: TGTGCCAGCAGTTTCGGGGGTTCCCCCTACGAGCAGTACTTC. The entire variable domain, with the rest obtained from reference TRBV28 and TRBJ2-7, is as follows: DVKVTQSSRYLVKRTGEKVFLECVQDMDHENMFWYRQDPGLGLRLIYFSYDVKMKEKGDIPEGYSVSREKKERFSLILESASTNQTSMYLCASSFGGSPYEQYFGPGTRLTVT.

Only one count was recorded for this clone. V usage is TRBV7-2 and J usage is TRBJ2-7; D may be TRBD2 (6 bases). The CDR3 contains 16 residues. Trimming left V 4 bases short and J 3 bases short, with 19 bases between. The germline CDR1 and CDR2 sequences are SGHTA and FQGNSA. The CDR3 here is CASSSRAGGEFYEQYF. The CDR3 DNA reads as TGTGCCAGCAGCTCTCGAGCGGGCGGGGAATTCTACGAGCAGTACTTC.

The rearrangement uses TRBV28 and TRBJ2-7, with D unresolved. Germline loops: CDR1 MDHEN, CDR2 SYDVKM. The CDR3 sequence is 12 residues long. V was cut by 0 bases and J by 8 bases, with 8 bases left in between. The CDR3 sequence: CASSLWSSQQYF. The CDR3 region has the DNA TGTGCCAGCAGTTTATGGAGCTCCCAGCAGTACTTC.

The chain employs TRBV9 and TRBJ1-2; a possible D gene is TRBD1 (5 bases). Germline CDR1 is SGDLS and CDR2 is YYNGEE. The V gene lost 3 bases and the J gene lost 4 bases, with 10 bases spanning the gap. This CDR3 region has 13 residues. CDR3 residues: CASSGGTSYGYTF. The DNA of the CDR3 is TGTGCCAGCAGCGGAGGGACTAGCTATGGCTACACCTTC.

This clone was recorded only once. The V call is TRBV28, the J call TRBJ2-5; the D call may be TRBD1 or TRBD2 (5 bases each). This CDR3 is built from 14 residues. CDR1 MDHEN and CDR2 SYDVKM come from the germline V gene. Trimming left V 4 bases short and J 2 bases short, with 11 bases between. CDR3 in DNA: TGTGCCAGCAGTTGGGGACCTAAACAAGAGACCCAGTACTTC. This encodes CASSWGPKQETQYF.

This chain joins TRBV24-1 and TRBJ2-2; 8 bases are a match to TRBD2. V lost 9 bases to trimming and J lost 5 bases; unmatched junction nucleotides: 13. From germline, CDR1 is KGHDR and CDR2 SFDVKD. The CDR3 is 16 amino acids. CDR3 in DNA: TGTGCCACCCCCTCGGGGGGGGGAGCAGAAACCGGGGAGCTGTTTTTT. Its protein product is CATPSGGGAETGELFF.

V and J are TRBV19 and TRBJ1-1; the D is unclear. The V end lost 4 bases, the J end lost 5 bases, and 11 bases lay between the germline ends. This CDR3 spans 13 amino acids. In germline, CDR1 is LNHDA, CDR2 SQIVND (reference sequence). The CDR3 spells CASSTAPGTEAFF. CDR3 bases: TGTGCCAGTAGTACGGCACCCGGGACTGAAGCTTTCTTT.

V gene TRBV15 combines with J gene TRBJ2-7, with 7 bases identical to TRBD2. V was clipped by 1 base and J by 2 bases; unmatched bases: 8. The CDR3 totals 16 residues. Germline CDR1 and CDR2: LNHNV and YYDKDF (reference sequence). DNA for the CDR3: TGTGCCACCAGCAGAGTAGCTAGCGGCCTACCCTACGAGCAGTACTTC. Amino acids: CATSRVASGLPYEQYF.

The chain couples TRBV10-3 to TRBJ1-1; D gene unclear. The CDR3 extends over 16 amino acids. Deletions cut 6 bases from V and 1 base from J, with 18 bases between. Germline V gives CDR1 ENHRY, CDR2 SYGVKD. The CDR3 region has the DNA TGTGCCATCAGCCCCTCGGTAGGAGGACCGAACACTGAAGCTTTCTTT. Its protein is CAISPSVGGPNTEAFF.